Here is one TCR beta chain with its context. The CDR3 is 14 amino acids. The V and J ends lost 7 bases and 7 bases, in that order; junction bases with no gene match: 9. The germline CDR1 and CDR2 sequences are LNHDA and SQIVND (reference sequence). This sample stems from a study of blood T cell repertoires in COVID-19. Assay used: immunoSEQ multiplex PCR; TCRdb lists only in-frame clones, some missing. This repertoire shows 200,000 to 250,000 clones, 75% to 90% found once; its top ten account for about 3.5%. This sequence joins TRBV19 and TRBJ1-2; the match to TRBD1 covers 10 bases. This clonotype was sampled from a woman younger than 30 in a cohort exposed to, infected with or recovered from COVID-19 (not recorded which). The specimen was PBMCs or T cells enriched from blood (not recorded which). CDR3 loop: CASTPGQGTGGYTF. CDR3 nucleotide sequence: TGTGCCAGTACCCCGGGACAGGGGACAGGTGGCTACACCTTC.